Described below is a single T cell receptor (beta chain) sequence and its context. The record originates from a study of blood T cell repertoires in COVID-19. Overall study context: Whether acute or convalescent, the COVID-19 samples came from the United States, Italy and Spain. Nucleic acid was either cDNA or gDNA, and it came from T cells, B-cell-depleted T cells, or PBMCs.

Authors' data handling: How many nucleated cells were present was estimated from reference gene primer amplification. Measured with immunoSEQ multiplex PCR; TCRdb has only the in-frame clones, and not every one. That table supplies the V and J calls and clone size; D and trimming were determined from the DNA. The repertoire holds tens of thousands of clones, under 80% seen once, with over 25% in the top ten. The CDR3 totals 14 residues. V lost 9 bases to trimming and J lost 9 bases, with 18 bases between them. Germline V gene sequence: CDR1 LNHDA, CDR2 SQIVND (reference sequence). Material for sequencing was peripheral blood. This TCR derives from a woman over 75 with active or convalescent COVID-19. The chain carries TRBV19 and TRBJ1-6, with D hard to call. CDR3 amino acids: CASATTGSTSPLHF. In DNA form, the CDR3 reads TGTGCCAGCGCTACGACGGGGAGTACTTCACCCCTCCACTTT.